This TCR beta chain was captured by sequencing in a study of T cells in women clearing cervical HPV infection. Study observations and caveats: CIN3+ cases had significantly higher TCR richness than controls; evenness did not differ.

On this clone: Its antigen remains unidentified. The read comes to an end 3 residues before the CDR3 does, leaving the germline J gene to fill in the end.

This CDR3 region has 14 residues. CDR1 SGHVS and CDR2 FNYEAQ come from the germline V gene. The V end was cut by 0 bases, the J end by 4 bases, with 9 bases between. TCRdb keeps only in-frame clones here, not all; method: immunoSEQ multiplex PCR. This sample carries approximately 35,000 clones, with 7.8% going to the ten biggest clones. This rearrangement joins TRBV7-6 to TRBJ2-5, with D hard to call. The source is a woman between 18 and 70 years old with a cervical HPV16 infection that either progressed to CIN3+ or cleared (not recorded which). The specimen sequenced was blood buffy coat. The part of the CDR3 DNA that was read is TGTGCCAGCAGCTTAGCGCTAGATAGAGAGACC. Amino acids: CASSLALDRET. The whole CDR3 reads CASSLALDRETQYF.